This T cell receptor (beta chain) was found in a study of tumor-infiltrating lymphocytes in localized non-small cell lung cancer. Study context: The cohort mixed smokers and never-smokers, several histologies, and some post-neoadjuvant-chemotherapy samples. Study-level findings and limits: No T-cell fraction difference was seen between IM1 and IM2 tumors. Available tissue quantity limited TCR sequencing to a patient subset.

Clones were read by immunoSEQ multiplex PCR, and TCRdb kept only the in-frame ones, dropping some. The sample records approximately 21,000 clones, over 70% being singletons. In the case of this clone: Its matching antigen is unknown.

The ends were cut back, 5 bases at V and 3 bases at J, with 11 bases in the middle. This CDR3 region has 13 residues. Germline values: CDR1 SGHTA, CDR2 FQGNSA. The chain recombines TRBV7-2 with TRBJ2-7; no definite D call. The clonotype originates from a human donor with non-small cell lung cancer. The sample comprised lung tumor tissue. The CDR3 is CASSPFTNYEQYF. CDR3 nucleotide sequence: TGTGCCAGCAGCCCCTTTACCAACTACGAGCAGTACTTC.